This T cell receptor (beta chain) appears in the sequencing data of a study of cytomegalovirus exposure and HLA in healthy donors (dated by TCRdb to about 2017). Broadly, across the study: According to an earlier analysis of several hundred of the donors, roughly 180 million T cells yielded 90 million to 140 million unique TCR beta sequences and more than 250 Gb of sequence data. In a later genetic analysis, genome-wide SNP genotypes for about 65% of the 666 donors were used, and that subset was treated as a discovery cohort. An early release that covered about 600 HLA-typed donors contained approximately 300 gigabases of sequencing data and about 93 million unique TCR sequences. Donor age, sex, ethnicity and CMV serostatus were collected together with the repertoire data. Four to six DR-DQ haplotypes were handled as single units for association and clustering, since linkage in the cohort was strong. An earlier analysis of several hundred of the donors used high-throughput TCR beta sequencing to judge whether each TCR beta V gene segment behaved as functional or pseudogenic. To predict cytomegalovirus infection status, the study brought together high-throughput TCR immunosequencing, statistical association of individual TCRs with disease status, and machine learning. Besides the first cohort of more than 650 subjects, a separate validation cohort made up of roughly 120 different subjects was used. HLA typing covered class I and class II loci at four-digit resolution. The study aimed to test whether cataloging public T cell receptors could reveal signatures of past pathogen exposure. Of the roughly 420 genotyped donors, more than 75% were placed in the genetic ancestry cluster associated with self-reported Caucasian donors. The study used immunosequencing to profile the T cell repertoires of about 670 subjects and linked those repertoires to cytomegalovirus serostatus. A later analysis re-analyzed previously published TCR beta repertoires from 666 donors and added high-resolution HLA genotyping to study TCR occurrence patterns. Rather than drawing on any new phenotypic data, the later analysis identified candidate immune exposures from TCR beta sequences and the way those sequences occurred across donors. All discovery cohort repertoires had been generated using a single sequencing platform. Among some 410 genotyped donors of the cohort, an average of around 240,000 unique TCR beta nucleotide sequences were sequenced per donor, roughly 18% of them non-productive. The number of donors typed differed by locus, with about 629-640 for A, B, C, DRB1 and DQB1, around 500 for DQA1, under 610 for DPA1, and around 430 for DPB1.

Beyond this particular receptor, the publication reports: According to a later genetic analysis, donors in an Asian-associated ancestry cluster had fewer N-insertions in productive TCRs than the approximately 650-donor mean. Because counts were too low, approximately 18 rarely observed V segments, including chromosome 9 orphons, were excluded from the earlier analysis of several hundred of the donors. Some IMGT-functional V segments, including TRBV6-2 and TRBV6-3, could not be distinguished by the 87-base-pair reads and were therefore excluded. When HLA alleles, especially DR and DQ, strongly co-occurred, attributing TCR associations to individual alleles was difficult. The study listed over 150 TCR beta chains as associated with cytomegalovirus. Most CMV-associated TCR beta chains appeared to be HLA-restricted in a later analysis, and the HLA associations seemed to be driven largely by CMV exposure. Only TCR beta chains were sequenced in this cohort, and the absence of alpha or paired-chain data limited detectable features. Broadly in line with IMGT annotations, most TCR beta V segments showed up in productive rearrangements about 87% or about 30% of the time in an earlier analysis of 587 of the donors. In a later analysis, 16,951 TCR beta sequences were associated with specific HLA alleles at a false discovery rate of 0.05. V-gene and J-gene trimming of TCR beta chains was associated with a missense DCLRE1C variant in a later genetic analysis, and the association was replicated in an independent cohort. The classifier was reported to diagnose cytomegalovirus status with high specificity and sensitivity in both the original cohort and the validation cohort. Linkage disequilibrium might explain the correlated functional status among segregating V segments, but an unknown experimental factor could not be ruled out. Roughly uniform sequencing depth across donors was assumed in presence/absence analyses, although this assumption may not hold. A further reported finding was that TCR beta sequences accurately predicted the HLA-A and HLA-B alleles for most subjects in the first cohort. In vitro tests confirmed that a few of the cytomegalovirus-associated TCR beta chains recognize cytomegalovirus antigens. While some public TCRs were present in many individuals, most TCR sequences turned up only very rarely across donors. Immune exposure information for the cohort was limited to CMV serostatus. In a later analysis, the rate of TCR association differed among HLA loci, with DRB1 alleles having the most associated TCRs and HLA-C alleles having the fewest. A cluster of highly shared sequence variants was judged likely to represent a technical artifact of the sequencing pipeline. A later analysis found that HLA-associated TCR beta chains were more clonally expanded and had lower generation probabilities than equally common non-associated chains. According to the authors, the approach could potentially be generalized to other disease states and immunological phenotypes. Because some donors lacked HLA typing at each locus, the association tests relied only on the typed subset. According to a later analysis, parvovirus B19, influenza, CMV and Epstein-Barr virus appeared linked to several top co-occurrence clusters.

This clone was detected only once. Its antigen is unknown. Nothing much larger sits one base from this clone, and base qualities are not available. The CDR3 spans 15 residues, from the cysteine through the phenylalanine. Only CDR3 DNA is held: 45 bases, read in frame from base 1. The germline V gene gives CDR1 as SGHRS and CDR2 as YFSETQ. The germline V and J ends show losses of 1 base and 5 bases respectively, and no gene match explains 5 bases of the junction. The cohort comprised some 680 healthy bone marrow donors. At the time of sampling, every cohort member was nominally healthy, though immune exposures that went unrecorded were likely present. The donor tested CMV seropositive and was one of the 289 seropositive cohort members. Every donor gave a peripheral blood sample, and the peripheral blood mononuclear cells from that sample were used for TCR beta sequencing. The Qiagen DNeasy Blood Extraction Kit was used to extract genomic DNA from the blood cell samples.

The library was built by means of the immunoSEQ multiplex PCR assay. For the multiplex PCR, a mixture combining 60 forward primers for TCR Vbeta segments and 13 reverse primers for TCR Jbeta segments was used. Amplification of the CDR3 region of rearranged TCR beta genes was performed with a multiplex PCR assay on genomic DNA. The amplified TCR beta libraries were sequenced on the Illumina HiSeq System as 87-base-pair reads. As for the original processing: A later analysis tallied some 79 million unique TCR beta chains across the 600 to 700 repertoires, and around 10 million of those chains were shared by two or more donors. Raw reads were error-corrected and collapsed into unique sequences by a nearest-neighbor algorithm in which closely related sequences were merged to remove PCR and sequencing errors. V, D and J gene segments were assigned by aligning CDR3 sequences to IMGT reference sequences. Each retained sequence needed at least a six-nucleotide match to both a V gene segment and a J gene segment. A rearrangement was called productive if the CDR3 had no stop codons and remained in frame with V and J, and every other rearrangement was called non-productive. CDR3 was defined according to IMGT convention as the region running from the second conserved V-encoded cysteine to the conserved J-encoded phenylalanine. The earlier analysis of 500 to 600 of the donors excluded sequences that lacked an unambiguous match to a single V gene segment. In an earlier analysis of 587 of the donors, V segments were called functional above 56.7% productive rearrangements and were called segregating when the between-donor standard deviation exceeded 5%. A statistical classification framework was built for diagnosing cytomegalovirus status from the catalog of TCR beta chain sequences. A later analysis assigned V and J genes by comparing TCR nucleotide sequences with IMGT/GENE-DB human TR gene sequences. The TCRdist pipeline was used in a later analysis to assign CDR3 sequences and most-parsimonious VDJ recombination scenarios. In a later analysis, each TCR beta chain was defined by its CDR3 amino acid sequence together with its V-gene family, and reads without a unique V-gene family were excluded. In a later analysis, approximately 590 highly shared, low-generation-probability nucleotide sequences were removed to address suspected cross-contamination and a sequencing artifact. In a later analysis, a clonal expansion index was calculated for each public chain from normalized within-repertoire ranks of inferred template counts. In a later analysis, generation probabilities were computed using a VDJ recombination model fitted to out-of-frame rearrangements, and the results were checked against IGoR. A later analysis scored TCR-TCR, TCR-HLA and TCR-CMV co-occurrence with hypergeometric tests, applying a repertoire-size bias correction to TCR pairs. In a later analysis, false discovery rates were estimated by permuting HLA or CMV assignments 20 times. In a later analysis, co-occurring TCRs were grouped with DBSCAN, and TCRdist sequence similarity was added when clustering was performed within HLA-allele-positive subsets. Repertoires with fewer than 30,000 or more than 120,000 public chains were left out of co-occurrence clustering, as were five repertoires with anomalous nucleotide sharing. TCRdb took over this immuneACCESS table, retaining in-frame rearrangements with V and J assigned. Such tables are incomplete; in checked studies, under half of the missing clones stem from an unresolved V gene, and the remainder is unexplained. Clone size and V and J calls were adopted from that table, with D and trimming inferred from the DNA. The sample yields more than 80,000 clones; under 80% were counted once. The leading ten clones occupy 5% to 7.5% of the sample.

The source material was PBMCs. The TCR comes from a woman aged 45 to 65 in good health and CMV-seropositive. The rearranged segments are TRBV5-1 and TRBJ1-1; TRBD1 fits 10 bases in the junction. The CDR3 corresponds to CASSLLGQGGTEAFF. The DNA is TGCGCCAGCAGCTTGCTCGGACAGGGGGGGACTGAAGCTTTCTTT.